Listed below are T cell receptor beta chains from one sample, sequenced in a study of monozygotic twins with inflammatory bowel disease. From the 5' RACE reads, TCRdb lists one entry per CDR3 protein and no DNA. This sample contains 200,000 to 250,000 distinct CDR3 sequences. Specimen: blood. The receptors were gathered from a human donor with ulcerative colitis or Crohn's disease, or a healthy co-twin of an affected twin (not recorded which). Each CDR3 is given with its conserved first and last residue.

j_call | v_call | cdr3_aa
TRBJ2-7 | TRBV7-2 | CASSEVFYEQYF
TRBJ2-5 | TRBV5-1 | CASSRLGGLAPQETQYF
TRBJ2-7 | TRBV4-2 | CASSQVLGQQYEQYF
TRBJ2-3 | TRBV5-1 | CASSLGTAGGSGTQYF
TRBJ1-2 | TRBV29-1 | CSVLTGGVMGYTF
TRBJ1-2 | TRBV9 | CASSNRGTETRGYTF
TRBJ1-1 | TRBV6-2/TRBV6-3 | CASRIGAEAFF
TRBJ1-5 | TRBV5-1 | CASSLNGQRNQPQHF
TRBJ1-2 | TRBV20-1 | CSASQGVNYGYTF
TRBJ2-3 | TRBV20-1 | CSAPDGGLDTQYF
TRBJ2-7 | TRBV3-1 | CASSQGHLHLDEQYF
TRBJ2-3 | TRBV20-1 | CSASRGAPLDTQYF
TRBJ2-3 | TRBV5-1 | CASRMSSTDTQYF
TRBJ2-3 | TRBV29-1 | CRAMDSGTDTQYF
TRBJ1-2 | TRBV5-4 | CASSGGTGFYYGYTF
TRBJ2-5 | TRBV3-1 | CASSHQGPQETQYF
TRBJ2-1 | TRBV29-1 | CSVDAGLSYNEQFF
TRBJ1-5 | TRBV2 | CASKARDQPQHF
TRBJ2-3 | TRBV6-4 | CASSGSGGSTDTQYF
TRBJ2-3 | TRBV20-1 | CSASVPGQATDTQYF
TRBJ2-1 | TRBV5-1 | CASSLLLAGANEQFF
TRBJ2-1 | TRBV9 | CASSLGTHNEQFF
TRBJ2-7 | TRBV10-3 | CAISEGTGGRYEQYF
TRBJ1-4 | TRBV5-1 | CASSISGTVNEKLFF
TRBJ2-7 | TRBV19 | CASKGGTPARGEQYF
TRBJ2-5 | TRBV5-1 | CASSTGDDQETQYF
TRBJ2-1 | TRBV7-9 | CASSSTIPHEQFF
TRBJ1-3 | TRBV18 | CASSPRQTGGGNTIYF
TRBJ1-1 | TRBV7-2 | CASRLQTSNTEAFF
TRBJ1-1 | TRBV6-5 | CASSYKRGAEAFF
TRBJ2-3 | TRBV7-7 | CASSLSIATDTQYF
TRBJ1-6 | TRBV19 | CASSSVGGTYNSPLHF
TRBJ2-3 | TRBV7-2 | CASSLAREDTQYF
TRBJ2-4 | TRBV10-3 | CATSREGVLKNMQYF
TRBJ2-7 | TRBV11-2 | CASSSRLAGIEQYF
TRBJ2-6 | TRBV6-8 | CASRDTPGWAGANVLTF
TRBJ2-2 | TRBV6-5 | CASSYAHRWNTGELFF
TRBJ1-3 | TRBV20-1 | CSASDRGLAGNTIYF
TRBJ1-1 | TRBV12-3/TRBV12-4 | CASRQGFDEAFF
TRBJ1-1 | TRBV5-1 | CASSLLGLNTEAFF
TRBJ2-4 | TRBV12-3/TRBV12-4 | CASSPPGRRNIQYF
TRBJ1-1 | TRBV12-3/TRBV12-4 | CAVPPWGDEWGEAFF
TRBJ2-2 | TRBV5-1 | CASSRTLNTGELFF
TRBJ2-5 | TRBV5-4 | CASQQGQETQYF
TRBJ2-7 | TRBV7-9 | CASSFPLGYEQYF